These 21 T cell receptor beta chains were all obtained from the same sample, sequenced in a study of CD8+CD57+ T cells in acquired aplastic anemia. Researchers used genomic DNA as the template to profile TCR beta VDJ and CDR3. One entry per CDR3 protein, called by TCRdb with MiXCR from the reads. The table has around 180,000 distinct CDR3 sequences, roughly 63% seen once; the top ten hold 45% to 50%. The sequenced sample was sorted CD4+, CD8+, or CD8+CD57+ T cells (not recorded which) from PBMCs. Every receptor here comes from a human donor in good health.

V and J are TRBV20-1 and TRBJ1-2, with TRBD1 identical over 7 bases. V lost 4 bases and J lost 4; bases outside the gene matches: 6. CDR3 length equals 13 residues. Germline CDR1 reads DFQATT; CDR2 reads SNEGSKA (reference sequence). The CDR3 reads CSATRQGGYGYTF. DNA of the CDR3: TGCAGTGCTACAAGACAGGGCGGCTATGGCTACACCTTC.

CDR3 DNA sequence: TGTGCCAGCAGTCCGACGTCGGGACAGGGGTTTATCTACGAGCAGTACTTC. Encoded protein: CASSPTSGQGFIYEQYF. This chain uses TRBV25-1 with TRBJ2-5, with 10 bases lining up with TRBD1. TRBJ2-7 explains the end of the DNA better; the J call may be wrong. Germline assignment: CDR1 MGHDK and CDR2 SYGVNS. The CDR3 sequence is 17 residues long.

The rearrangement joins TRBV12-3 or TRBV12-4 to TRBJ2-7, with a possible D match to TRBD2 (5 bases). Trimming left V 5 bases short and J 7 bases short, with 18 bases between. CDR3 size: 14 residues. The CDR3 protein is CASSTRTGYEEQYF. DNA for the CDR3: TGTGCCAGCAGTACCCGGACGGGGTATGAAGAGCAGTACTTC.

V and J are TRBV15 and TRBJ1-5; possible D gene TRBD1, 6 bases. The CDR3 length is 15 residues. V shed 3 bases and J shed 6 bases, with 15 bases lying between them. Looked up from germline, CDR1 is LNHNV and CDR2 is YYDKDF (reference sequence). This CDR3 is CATSRPRGGGQPQHF. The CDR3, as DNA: TGTGCCACCAGCAGGCCGAGAGGGGGTGGTCAGCCCCAGCATTTT.

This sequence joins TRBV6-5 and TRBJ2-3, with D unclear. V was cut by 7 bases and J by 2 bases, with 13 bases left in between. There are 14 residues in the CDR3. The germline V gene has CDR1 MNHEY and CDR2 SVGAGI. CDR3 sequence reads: CASTPRGATDTQYF. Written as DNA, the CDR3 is TGTGCCAGCACCCCCCGTGGAGCCACAGATACGCAGTATTTT.

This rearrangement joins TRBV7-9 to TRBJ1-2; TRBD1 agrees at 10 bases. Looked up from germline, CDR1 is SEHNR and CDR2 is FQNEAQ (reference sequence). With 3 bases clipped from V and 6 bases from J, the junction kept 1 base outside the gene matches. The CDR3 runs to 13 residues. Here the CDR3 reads CASSLGQGNGYTF. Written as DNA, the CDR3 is TGTGCCAGCAGCTTGGGACAGGGGAATGGCTACACCTTC.

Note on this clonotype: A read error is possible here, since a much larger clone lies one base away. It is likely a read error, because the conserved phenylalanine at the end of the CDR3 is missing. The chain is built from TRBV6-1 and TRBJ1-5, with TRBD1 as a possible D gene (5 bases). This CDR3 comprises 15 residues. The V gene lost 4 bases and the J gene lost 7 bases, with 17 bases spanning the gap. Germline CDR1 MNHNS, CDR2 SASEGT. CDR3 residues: CASSGPSGKQQPQHS. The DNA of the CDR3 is TGTGCCAGCAGTGGACCATCAGGGAAACAGCAGCCCCAGCATTCT.

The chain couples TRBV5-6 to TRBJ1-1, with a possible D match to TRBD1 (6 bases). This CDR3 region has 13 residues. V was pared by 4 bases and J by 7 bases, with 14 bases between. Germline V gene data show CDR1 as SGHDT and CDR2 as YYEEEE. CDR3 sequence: CASSESGQIEAFF. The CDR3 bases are TGTGCCAGCAGCGAATCTGGACAGATTGAAGCTTTCTTT.

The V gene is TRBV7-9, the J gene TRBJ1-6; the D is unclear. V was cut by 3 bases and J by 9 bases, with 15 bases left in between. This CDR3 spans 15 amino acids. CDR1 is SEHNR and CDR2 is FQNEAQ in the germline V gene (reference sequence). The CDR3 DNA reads TGTGCCAGCAGCTTCCAGGCCCTCACTGGTTCACCCCTCCACTTT. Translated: CASSFQALTGSPLHF.

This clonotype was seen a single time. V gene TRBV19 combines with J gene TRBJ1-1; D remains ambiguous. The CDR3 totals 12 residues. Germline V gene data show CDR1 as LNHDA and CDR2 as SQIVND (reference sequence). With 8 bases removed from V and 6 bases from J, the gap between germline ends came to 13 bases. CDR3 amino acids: CASATLRSEAFF. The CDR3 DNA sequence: TGTGCCAGTGCTACGTTGAGGTCTGAAGCTTTCTTT.

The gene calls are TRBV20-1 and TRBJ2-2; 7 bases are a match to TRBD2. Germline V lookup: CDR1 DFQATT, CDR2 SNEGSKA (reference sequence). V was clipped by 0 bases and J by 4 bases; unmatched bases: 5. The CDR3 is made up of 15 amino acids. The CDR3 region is CSAREGGGGTGELFF. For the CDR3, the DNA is TGCAGTGCTAGAGAAGGTGGGGGGGGCACCGGGGAGCTGTTTTTT.

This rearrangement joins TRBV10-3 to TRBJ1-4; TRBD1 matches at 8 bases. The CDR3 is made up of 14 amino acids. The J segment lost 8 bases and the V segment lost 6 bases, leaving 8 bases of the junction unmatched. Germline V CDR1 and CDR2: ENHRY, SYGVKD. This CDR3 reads CAIRSDRDNEKLFF. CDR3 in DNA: TGTGCCATCAGATCGGACAGGGATAACGAAAAACTGTTTTTT.

The CDR3 is CASSLWGDQPQHF. CDR3 in DNA: TGTGCCAGCAGCTTATGGGGGGATCAGCCCCAGCATTTT. V is TRBV7-8 and J is TRBJ1-5, with D possibly TRBD1 on 5 matching bases. The germline V gene encodes CDR1 SGHVS and CDR2 FQNEAQ. The V end lost 2 bases, the J end lost 5 bases, and 7 bases lay between the germline ends. The CDR3 runs to 13 residues. Filled out from reference TRBV7-8 and TRBJ1-5, the complete variable domain reads GAGVSQSPRYKVAKRGQDVALRCDPISGHVSLFWYQQALGQGPEFLTYFQNEAQLDKSGLPSDRFFAERPEGSVSTLKIQRTQQEDSAVYLCASSLWGDQPQHFGDGTRLSIL.

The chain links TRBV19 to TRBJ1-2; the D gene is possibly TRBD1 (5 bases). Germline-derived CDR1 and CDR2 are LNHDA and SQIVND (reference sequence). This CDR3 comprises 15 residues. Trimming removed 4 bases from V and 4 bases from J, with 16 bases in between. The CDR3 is CASSTTVDSSYGYTF. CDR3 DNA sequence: TGTGCCAGTAGTACAACAGTCGACAGCTCCTATGGCTACACCTTC. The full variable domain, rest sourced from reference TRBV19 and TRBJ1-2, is DGGITQSPKYLFRKEGQNVTLSCEQNLNHDAMYWYRQDPGQGLRLIYYSQIVNDFQKGDIAEGYSVSREKKESFPLTVTSAQKNPTAFYLCASSTTVDSSYGYTFGSGTRLTVV.

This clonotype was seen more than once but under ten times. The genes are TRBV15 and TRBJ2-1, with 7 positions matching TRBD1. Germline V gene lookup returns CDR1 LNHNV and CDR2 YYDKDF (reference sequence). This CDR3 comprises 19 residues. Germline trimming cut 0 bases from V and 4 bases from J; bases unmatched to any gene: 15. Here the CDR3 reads CATSRDLKAGGLIYNEQFF. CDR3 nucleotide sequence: TGTGCCACCAGCAGAGATTTAAAGGCAGGGGGTTTAATATACAATGAGCAGTTCTTC.

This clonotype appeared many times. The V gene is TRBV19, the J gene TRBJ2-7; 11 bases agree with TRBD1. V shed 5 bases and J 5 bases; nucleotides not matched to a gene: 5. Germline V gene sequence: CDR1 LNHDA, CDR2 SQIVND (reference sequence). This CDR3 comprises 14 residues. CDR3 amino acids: CASSFGQGANEQYF. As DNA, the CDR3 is TGTGCCAGTAGTTTCGGACAGGGGGCCAACGAGCAGTACTTC.

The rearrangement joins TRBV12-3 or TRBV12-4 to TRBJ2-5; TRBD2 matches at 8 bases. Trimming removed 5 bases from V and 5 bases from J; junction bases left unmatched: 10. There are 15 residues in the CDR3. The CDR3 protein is CASSPPGLVAETQYF. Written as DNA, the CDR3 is TGTGCCAGCAGTCCCCCGGGACTAGTTGCGGAGACCCAGTACTTC.

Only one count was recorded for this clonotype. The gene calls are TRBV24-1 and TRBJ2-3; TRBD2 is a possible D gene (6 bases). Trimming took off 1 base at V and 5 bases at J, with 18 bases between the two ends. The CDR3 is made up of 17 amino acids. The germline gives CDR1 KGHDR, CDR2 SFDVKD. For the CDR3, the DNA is TGTGCCACCAGTGATTTTTTTATGCGGGGAGTAAGAGATACGCAGTATTTT. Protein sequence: CATSDFFMRGVRDTQYF.

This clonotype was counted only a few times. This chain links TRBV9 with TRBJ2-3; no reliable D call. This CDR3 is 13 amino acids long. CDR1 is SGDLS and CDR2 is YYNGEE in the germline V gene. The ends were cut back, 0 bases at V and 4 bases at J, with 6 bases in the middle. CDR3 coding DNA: TGTGCCAGCAGCGTAGGCTGGGCAGATACGCAGTATTTT. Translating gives CASSVGWADTQYF.

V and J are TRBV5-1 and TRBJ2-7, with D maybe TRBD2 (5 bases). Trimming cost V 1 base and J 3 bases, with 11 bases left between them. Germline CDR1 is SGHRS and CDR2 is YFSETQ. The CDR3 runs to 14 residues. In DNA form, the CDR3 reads TGCGCCAGCAGCTTGAGGAGCGGAGGCTACGAGCAGTACTTC. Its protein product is CASSLRSGGYEQYF. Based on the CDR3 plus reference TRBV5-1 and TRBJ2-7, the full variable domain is KAGVTQTPRYLIKTRGQQVTLSCSPISGHRSVSWYQQTPGQGLQFLFEYFSETQRNKGNFPGRFSGRQFSNSRSEMNVSTLELGDSALYLCASSLRSGGYEQYFGPGTRLTVT.

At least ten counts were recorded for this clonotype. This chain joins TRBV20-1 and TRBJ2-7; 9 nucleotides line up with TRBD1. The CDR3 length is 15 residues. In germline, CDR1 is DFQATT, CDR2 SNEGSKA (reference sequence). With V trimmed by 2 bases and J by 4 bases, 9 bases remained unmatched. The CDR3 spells CSARQGQGTPYEQYF. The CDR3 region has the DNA TGCAGTGCTAGACAAGGACAGGGGACGCCTTACGAGCAGTACTTC.